This T cell receptor (beta chain) was obtained from a study of CD8+ T cells in alopecia areata. Specified treatment: oral pan-JAK inhibitor, 5-10 mg twice daily. Researchers took lesional scalp punch biopsies and peripheral blood from people who were alopecia areata patients. Remarks on this clone: The target antigen is unknown.

The authors extracted RNA and reverse transcribed it into cDNA as the sequencing template. The data were produced by immunoSEQ multiplex PCR, yet TCRdb's version contains in-frame clones alone and is incomplete. The table lists approximately 210,000 clones, around two fifths of them singletons, with 2% to 3% in the top ten. The CDR3 spans 15 residues. The germline V and J ends were trimmed by 0 bases and 2 bases, with 11 bases remaining between them. Germline CDR1 reads MNHEY; CDR2 reads SMNVEV (reference sequence). Findings and limits, study-wide: Relative to normal scalp, lesional scalp, especially alopecia totalis/universalis, showed higher clonality. TCR sharing across patients was less clear than in mice, possibly HLA-related. It was observed that many expanded lesional clones persisted in scalp and blood during tofacitinib.

This TCR derives from a human donor with alopecia areata. V usage is TRBV27 and J usage is TRBJ2-7; a weak D match, TRBD1 (5 bases). The material sequenced was CD4+ T cells sorted from blood, taken around week 36, from a patient treated with tofacitinib. CDR3 coding DNA: TGTGCCAGCAGTTTATCGATTACAGGTACCTACGAGCAGTACTTC. Translated: CASSLSITGTYEQYF.